Sequencing of this T cell receptor beta chain was carried out in a study of cytomegalovirus exposure and HLA in healthy donors. This CDR3 spans 15 amino acids. The V gene's germline CDR1 is MNHNY and CDR2 SVGAGI (reference sequence). Deletions cut 7 bases from V and 0 bases from J, with 14 bases between. Study outcomes and limitations: In terms of immune exposure information, only CMV serostatus was available.

In the PCR, 60 Vbeta and 13 Jbeta primers were used. The data were produced by immunoSEQ multiplex PCR, yet TCRdb's version contains in-frame clones alone and is incomplete. The table has over 150,000 clones, about four fifths seen once. A note on this clone: Its antigen remains unknown.

This clonotype originated in a woman in her forties or fifties in good health and CMV-seropositive. Material: PBMCs. This rearrangement joins TRBV6-6 to TRBJ2-3; TRBD2 is a possible D gene (5 bases). The CDR3 loop reads CASNNPSRSTDTQYF. For the CDR3, the DNA is TGTGCCAGCAACAACCCTAGCCGGAGCACAGATACGCAGTATTTT.